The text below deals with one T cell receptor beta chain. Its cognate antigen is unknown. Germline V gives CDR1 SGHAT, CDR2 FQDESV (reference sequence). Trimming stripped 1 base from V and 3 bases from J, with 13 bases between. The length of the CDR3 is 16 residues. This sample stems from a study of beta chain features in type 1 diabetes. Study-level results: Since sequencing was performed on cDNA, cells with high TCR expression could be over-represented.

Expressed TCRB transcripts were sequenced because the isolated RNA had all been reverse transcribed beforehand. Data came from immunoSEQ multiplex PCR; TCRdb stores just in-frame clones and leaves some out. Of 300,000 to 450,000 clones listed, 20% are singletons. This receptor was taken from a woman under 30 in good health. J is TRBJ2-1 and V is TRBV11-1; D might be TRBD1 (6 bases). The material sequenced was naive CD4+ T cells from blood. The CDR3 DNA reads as TGTGCCAGCAGCTTAGGGACAGCCGAACTCTACAATGAGCAGTTCTTC. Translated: CASSLGTAELYNEQFF.